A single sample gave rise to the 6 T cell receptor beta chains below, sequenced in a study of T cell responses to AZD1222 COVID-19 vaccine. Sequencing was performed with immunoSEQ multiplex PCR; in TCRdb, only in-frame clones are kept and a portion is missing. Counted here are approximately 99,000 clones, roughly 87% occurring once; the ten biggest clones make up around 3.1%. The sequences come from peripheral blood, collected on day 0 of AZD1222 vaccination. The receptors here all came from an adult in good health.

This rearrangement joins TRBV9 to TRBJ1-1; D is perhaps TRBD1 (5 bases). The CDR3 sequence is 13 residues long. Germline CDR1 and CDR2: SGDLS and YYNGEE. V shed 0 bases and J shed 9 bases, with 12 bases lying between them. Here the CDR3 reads CASSVGGGPQAFF. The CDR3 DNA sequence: TGTGCCAGCAGCGTAGGGGGGGGACCTCAAGCTTTCTTT.

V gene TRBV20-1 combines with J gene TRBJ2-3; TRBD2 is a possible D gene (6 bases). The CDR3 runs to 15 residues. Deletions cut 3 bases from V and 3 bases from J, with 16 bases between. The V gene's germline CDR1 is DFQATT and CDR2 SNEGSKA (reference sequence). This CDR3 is CSASKTGDMTDTQYF. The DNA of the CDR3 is TGCAGTGCTAGTAAAACGGGAGATATGACAGATACGCAGTATTTT.

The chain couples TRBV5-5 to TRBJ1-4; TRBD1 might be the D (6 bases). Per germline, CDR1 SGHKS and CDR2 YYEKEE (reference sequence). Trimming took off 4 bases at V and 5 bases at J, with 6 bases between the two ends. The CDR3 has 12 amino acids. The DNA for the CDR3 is TGTGCCAGCAGCAGGGGGAATGAAAAACTGTTTTTT. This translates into CASSRGNEKLFF. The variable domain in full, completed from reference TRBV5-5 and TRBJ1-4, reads DAGVTQSPTHLIKTRGQQVTLRCSPISGHKSVSWYQQVLGQGPQFIFQYYEKEERGRGNFPDRFSARQFPNYSSELNVNALLLGDSALYLCASSRGNEKLFFGSGTQLSVL.

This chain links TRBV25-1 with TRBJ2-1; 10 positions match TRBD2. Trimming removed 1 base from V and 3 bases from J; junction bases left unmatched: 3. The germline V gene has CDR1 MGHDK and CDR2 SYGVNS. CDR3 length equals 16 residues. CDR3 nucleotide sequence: TGTGCCAGCAGTGAATTGAGCGGGGGGGGCTACAATGAGCAGTTCTTC. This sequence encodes CASSELSGGGYNEQFF.

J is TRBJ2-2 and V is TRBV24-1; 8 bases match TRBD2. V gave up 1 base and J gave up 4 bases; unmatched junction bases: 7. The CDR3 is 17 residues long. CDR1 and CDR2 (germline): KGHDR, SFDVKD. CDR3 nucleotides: TGTGCCACCAGTGATTTTGGGCGGGAGGACCTCACCGGGGAGCTGTTTTTT. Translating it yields CATSDFGREDLTGELFF.

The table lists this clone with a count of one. CDR3 sequence reads: CASSGRLGGTSYEQFF. CDR3 nucleotides: TGTGCCAGCAGCGGTCGACTAGGGGGGACCTCATATGAGCAGTTCTTC. This chain links TRBV9 with TRBJ2-1; either TRBD1 or TRBD2 may fit D (6 bases each). V shed 3 bases and J shed 8 bases, with 21 bases lying between them. Per the germline V gene, CDR1 is SGDLS and CDR2 is YYNGEE. The CDR3 loop spans 16 amino acids.